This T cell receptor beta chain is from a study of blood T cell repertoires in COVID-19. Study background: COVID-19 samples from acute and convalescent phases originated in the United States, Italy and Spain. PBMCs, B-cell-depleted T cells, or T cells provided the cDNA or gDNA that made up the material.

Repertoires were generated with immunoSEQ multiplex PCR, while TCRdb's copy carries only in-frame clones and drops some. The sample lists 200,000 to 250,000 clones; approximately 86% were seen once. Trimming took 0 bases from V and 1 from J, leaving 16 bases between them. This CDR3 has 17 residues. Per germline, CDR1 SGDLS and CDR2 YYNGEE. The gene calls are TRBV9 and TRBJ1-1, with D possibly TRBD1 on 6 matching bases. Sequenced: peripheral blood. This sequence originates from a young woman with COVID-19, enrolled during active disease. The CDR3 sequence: CASSVVGEGESNTEAFF. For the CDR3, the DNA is TGTGCCAGCAGCGTAGTAGGGGAGGGGGAATCGAACACTGAAGCTTTCTTT. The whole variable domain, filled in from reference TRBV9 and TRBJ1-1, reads DSGVTQTPKHLITATGQRVTLRCSPRSGDLSVYWYQQSLDQGLQFLIQYYNGEERAKGNILERFSAQQFPDLHSELNLSSLELGDSALYFCASSVVGEGESNTEAFFGQGTRLTVV.